The rows below give T cell receptor beta chains drawn from one sample of a study of Graves' ophthalmopathy and Graves' hyperthyroidism. TCRdb re-derived calls from the multiplex PCR reads in MiXCR, one entry per CDR3 protein. Among around 1.1 million distinct CDR3 sequences listed, less than 45% were seen once. The specimen was peripheral blood or thyroid tissue (not recorded which). All receptors come from an adult man with Graves' hyperthyroidism. Each CDR3 is given with its conserved first and last residue. A D gene is named only where the DNA matches it firmly. Clone size is not always given. Where it is, it says once, few, many or a class for expanded clones.

TRBV6-5	few	-	TRBJ2-7	CASTSSRKYEQYF	TGTGCCAGCACCTCTAGCAGAAAATACGAGCAGTACTTC
TRBV29-1	-	-	TRBJ1-4	CSVEMPATATNEKLFF	TGCAGCGTTGAGATGCCCGCGACAGCAACTAATGAAAAACTGTTTTTT
TRBV5-1	once	TRBD1	TRBJ1-1	CATSRPDRVLTEAFF	TGTGCCACCAGCAGACCGGACAGGGTCTTGACTGAAGCTTTCTTT
TRBV10-3	many	TRBD1	TRBJ2-7	CAIKDRAVYEQYF	TGTGCCATTAAGGACAGGGCCGTCTACGAGCAGTACTTC
TRBV5-6	many	-	TRBJ1-2	CASSSPASYTF	TGTGCCAGCAGTTCGCCGGCGAGCTACACCTTC
TRBV3-1	few	TRBD2	TRBJ2-7	CASSQASGSIYEQYF	TGTGCCAGCAGCCAAGCTAGCGGGAGTATTTACGAGCAGTACTTC
TRBV11-2	-	-	TRBJ1-5	CASSGSLIRGSNQPQHF	TGTGCCAGCAGTGGCAGCTTAATTCGGGGAAGCAATCAGCCCCAGCATTTT
TRBV20-1	-	-	TRBJ1-1	CSARGVNEAFF	TGCAGTGCTAGAGGCGTCAATGAAGCTTTCTTT
TRBV12-3/TRBV12-4	-	TRBD2	TRBJ2-2	CASSLGLAGVNGELFF	TGTGCCAGCAGCCTAGGACTAGCGGGAGTAAACGGGGAGCTGTTTTTT
TRBV15	-	-	TRBJ1-6	CAASSGQEGWNSPLHF	TGTGCCGCCAGCAGTGGCCAGGAGGGTTGGAATTCACCCCTCCACTTT
TRBV19	many	-	TRBJ1-2	CASGDRANTF	TGTGCCAGTGGGGACCGCGCTAACACCTTC
TRBV10-3	few	TRBD1	TRBJ1-1	CAINRQGSDTEAFF	TGTGCCATCAATAGACAGGGTTCAGACACTGAAGCTTTCTTT
TRBV20-1	-	-	TRBJ2-2	CSASRQSGELFF	TGCAGTGCTAGTCGGCAATCCGGGGAGCTGTTTTTT
TRBV5-1	many	-	TRBJ2-7	CASSLDSGVAYEQYF	TGCGCCAGCAGCTTGGACAGCGGTGTCGCCTACGAGCAGTACTTC
TRBV7-2	-	-	TRBJ1-2	CASSSGRGRGGGSYGYTF	TGTGCCAGCAGCTCAGGACGGGGAAGAGGGGGGGGCAGCTATGGCTACACCTTC
TRBV9	-	TRBD1	TRBJ2-7	CASSQNHRGPDEQYF	TGTGCCAGCAGCCAAAACCACAGGGGCCCCGACGAGCAGTACTTC
TRBV11-2	few	-	TRBJ1-5	CASSRGQGYSNQPQHF	TGTGCCAGCAGCAGGGGCCAGGGCTATAGCAATCAGCCCCAGCATTTT
TRBV7-6	many	TRBD1	TRBJ2-7	CASSLATGDEQYF	TGTGCCAGCAGCTTAGCCACAGGGGACGAGCAGTACTTC
TRBV20-1	few	-	TRBJ1-4	CSARDLVTINEKLFF	TGCAGTGCTAGAGATCTCGTGACTATTAATGAAAAACTGTTTTTT
TRBV20-1	many	-	TRBJ2-5	CSATWESQETQYF	TGCAGTGCTACTTGGGAGAGCCAAGAGACCCAGTACTTC
TRBV6-5	many	TRBD1	TRBJ1-2	CASSPHTGVEVGYTF	TGTGCCAGCAGCCCGCACACAGGGGTGGAGGTTGGCTACACCTTC
TRBV5-5	few	TRBD1	TRBJ2-7	CASSFGQGQYEQYF	TGTGCCAGCAGCTTTGGACAGGGCCAATACGAGCAGTACTTC
TRBV7-2	-	-	TRBJ2-7	CASSSRDRLSIGRYF	TGTGCCAGCAGCTCAAGGGACCGCCTTTCCATCGGTCGGTACTTC
TRBV7-9	-	-	TRBJ2-7	CASSLGKGSYEQYF	TGTGCCAGCAGCTTAGGGAAGGGCTCCTACGAGCAGTACTTC
TRBV7-2	-	TRBD2	TRBJ2-7	CASSLPGGREYEQYF	TGTGCCAGCAGCTTACCAGGCGGGCGGGAGTACGAGCAGTACTTC
TRBV4-2	few	-	TRBJ2-2	CASSQVGRQNTGELFF	TGTGCCAGCAGCCAGGTCGGCCGCCAAAACACCGGGGAGCTGTTTTTT
TRBV20-1	-	-	TRBJ2-5	CSAKEAGGQETQYF	TGCAGTGCTAAGGAGGCAGGGGGGCAAGAGACCCAGTACTTC
TRBV5-6	few	-	TRBJ2-6	CASSTHGGGAGANVLTF	TGTGCCAGCAGCACCCATGGGGGGGGCGCTGGGGCCAACGTCCTGACTTTC
TRBV5-6	few	TRBD1	TRBJ2-5	CASRPTGGAKTQYF	TGTGCCAGCAGACCCACAGGGGGCGCGAAGACCCAGTACTTC
TRBV4-1	many	-	TRBJ1-2	CASSQADTTWGGYTF	TGCGCCAGCAGCCAAGCTGACACTACCTGGGGGGGCTACACCTTC
TRBV2	many	-	TRBJ2-5	CASNYLQETQYF	TGTGCCAGCAACTACCTTCAAGAGACCCAGTACTTC
TRBV29-1	-	TRBD1	TRBJ1-2	CSQRDSSYGYTF	TGCAGCCAAAGGGACAGTTCCTATGGCTACACCTTC
TRBV7-9	once	TRBD1	TRBJ2-7	CASSSDRGQSEQYF	TGTGCCAGCAGCTCCGACAGGGGGCAGTCCGAGCAGTACTTC
TRBV3-1	many	-	TRBJ1-6	CASSQDSFSPLHF	TGTGCCAGCAGCCAAGACAGTTTTTCACCCCTCCACTTT
TRBV14	many	-	TRBJ1-2	CASSQDRPPADGYTF	TGTGCCAGCAGCCAAGATCGGCCCCCAGCGGATGGCTACACCTTC
TRBV7-9	many	-	TRBJ2-5	CASSPTVQETQYF	TGTGCCAGCAGCCCTACCGTCCAAGAGACCCAGTACTTC
TRBV25-1	-	-	TRBJ1-6	CARGDRSAYNSPLHF	TGTGCCCGGGGGGATCGTTCGGCCTATAATTCACCCCTCCACTTT
TRBV7-8	few	TRBD2	TRBJ2-2	CASSTGRLNTGELFF	TGTGCCAGCAGCACCGGGAGGCTGAACACCGGGGAGCTGTTTTTT
TRBV30	few	-	TRBJ1-5	CAWRGGSNQPQHF	TGTGCCTGGAGAGGGGGTAGCAATCAGCCCCAGCATTTT
TRBV15	-	-	TRBJ1-5	CATSSPNNQPQHF	TGTGCCACCAGCTCCCCCAACAATCAGCCCCAGCATTTT
TRBV15	many	-	TRBJ2-2	CATSRSGGANTGELFF	TGTGCCACCAGCAGATCCGGAGGGGCGAACACCGGGGAGCTGTTTTTT
TRBV5-1	many	TRBD1	TRBJ1-1	CASSPTGGITEAFF	TGCGCCAGCAGTCCGACAGGGGGTATCACTGAAGCTTTCTTT
TRBV7-2	-	-	TRBJ2-5	CASSGHGEYF	TGTGCCAGCAGTGGACACGGCGAATACTTC
TRBV10-3	many	TRBD1	TRBJ2-2	CAINSQGAFGTGELFF	TGTGCCATCAACTCACAGGGGGCCTTCGGCACCGGGGAGCTGTTTTTT
TRBV15	once	-	TRBJ1-5	CATSSPRTDSNQPQHF	TGTGCCACCAGCAGCCCCAGGACGGATAGCAATCAGCCCCAGCATTTT